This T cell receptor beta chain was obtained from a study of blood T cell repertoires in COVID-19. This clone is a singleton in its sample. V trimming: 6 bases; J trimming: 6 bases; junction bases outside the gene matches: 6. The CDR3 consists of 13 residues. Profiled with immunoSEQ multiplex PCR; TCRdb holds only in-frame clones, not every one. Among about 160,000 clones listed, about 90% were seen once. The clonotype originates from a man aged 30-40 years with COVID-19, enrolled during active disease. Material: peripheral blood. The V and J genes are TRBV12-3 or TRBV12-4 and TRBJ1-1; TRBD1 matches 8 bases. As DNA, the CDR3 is TGTGCCAGCAGGAGGGACAGGATGTCTGAAGCTTTCTTT. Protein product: CASRRDRMSEAFF.